The source of this T cell receptor beta chain is a study of monozygotic twins with inflammatory bowel disease. UMIs that had a 6-nucleotide sample barcode were put in using template switching. TCRdb re-called the 5' RACE reads; one entry per CDR3 protein, DNA not given. The sample table sets out around 150,000 distinct CDR3 sequences. Germline CDR1 reads MNHEY; CDR2 reads SMNVEV (reference sequence). This CDR3 spans 14 amino acids. This TCR was sampled from a human donor with ulcerative colitis or Crohn's disease, or a healthy co-twin of an affected twin (not recorded which). Sequencing was carried out using blood. The chain has TRBV27 and TRBJ2-4; the TCRdb call, TRBD2, lacks DNA for checking. The CDR3 region is CASRLERGRNIQYF.